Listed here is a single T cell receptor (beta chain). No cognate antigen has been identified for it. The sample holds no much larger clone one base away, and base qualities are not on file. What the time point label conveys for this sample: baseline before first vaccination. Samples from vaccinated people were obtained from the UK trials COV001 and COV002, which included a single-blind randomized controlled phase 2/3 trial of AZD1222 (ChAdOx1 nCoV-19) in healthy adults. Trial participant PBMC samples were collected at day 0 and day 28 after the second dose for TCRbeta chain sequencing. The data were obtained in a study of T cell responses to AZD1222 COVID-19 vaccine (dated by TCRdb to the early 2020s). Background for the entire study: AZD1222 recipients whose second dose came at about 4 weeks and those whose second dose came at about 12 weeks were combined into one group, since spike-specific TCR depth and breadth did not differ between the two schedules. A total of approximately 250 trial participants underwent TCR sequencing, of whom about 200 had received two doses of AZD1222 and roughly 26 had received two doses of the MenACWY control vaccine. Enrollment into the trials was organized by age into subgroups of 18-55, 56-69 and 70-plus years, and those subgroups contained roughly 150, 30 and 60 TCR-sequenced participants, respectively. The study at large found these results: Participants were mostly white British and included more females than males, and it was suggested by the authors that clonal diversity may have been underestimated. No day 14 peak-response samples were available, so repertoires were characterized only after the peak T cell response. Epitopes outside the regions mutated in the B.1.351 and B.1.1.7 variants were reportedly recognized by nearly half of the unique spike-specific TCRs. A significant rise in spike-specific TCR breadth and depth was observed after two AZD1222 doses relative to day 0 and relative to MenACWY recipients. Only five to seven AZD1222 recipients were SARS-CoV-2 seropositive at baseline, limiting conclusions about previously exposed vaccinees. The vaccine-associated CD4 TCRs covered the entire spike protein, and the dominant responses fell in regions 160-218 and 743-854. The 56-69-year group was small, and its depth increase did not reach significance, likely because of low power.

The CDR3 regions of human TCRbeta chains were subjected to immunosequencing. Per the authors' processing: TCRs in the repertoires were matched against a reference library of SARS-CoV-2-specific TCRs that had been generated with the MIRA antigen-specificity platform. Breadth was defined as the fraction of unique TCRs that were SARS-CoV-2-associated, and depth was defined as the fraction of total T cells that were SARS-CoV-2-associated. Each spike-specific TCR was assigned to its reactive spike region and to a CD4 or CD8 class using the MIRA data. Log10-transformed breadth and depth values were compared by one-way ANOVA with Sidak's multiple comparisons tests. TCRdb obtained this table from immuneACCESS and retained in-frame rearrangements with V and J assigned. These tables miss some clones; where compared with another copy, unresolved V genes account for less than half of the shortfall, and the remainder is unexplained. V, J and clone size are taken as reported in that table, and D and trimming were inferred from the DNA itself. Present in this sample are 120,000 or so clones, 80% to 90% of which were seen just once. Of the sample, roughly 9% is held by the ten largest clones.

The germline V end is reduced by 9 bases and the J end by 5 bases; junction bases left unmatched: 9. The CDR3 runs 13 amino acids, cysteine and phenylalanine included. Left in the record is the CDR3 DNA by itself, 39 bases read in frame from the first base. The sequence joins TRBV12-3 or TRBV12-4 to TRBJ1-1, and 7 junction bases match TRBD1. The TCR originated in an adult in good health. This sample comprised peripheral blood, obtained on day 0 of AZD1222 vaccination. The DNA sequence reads TGTGCCAGTAGACAGGGACAAAAAACTGAAGCTTTCTTT. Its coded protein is CASRQGQKTEAFF.